This TCR beta chain is from a study of Graves' ophthalmopathy and Graves' hyperthyroidism. CDR3 regions of TCR beta were amplified from RNA transcripts. After a first-round RT-PCR with HTBI primers, a second-round multiplex PCR was run. TCRdb re-derived calls from the multiplex PCR reads in MiXCR, one entry per CDR3 protein. The data contain hundreds of thousands of distinct CDR3 sequences, 22% of them singletons. The V and J ends lost 0 bases and 1 base, in that order; junction bases with no gene match: 7. In germline, CDR1 is SGHAT, CDR2 FQNNGV. This CDR3 region has 17 residues. Stable hyperthyroidism referred to disease that showed no ophthalmopathy within 18 months of follow-up. This clonotype has just a few counts.

The receptor comes from a woman between 18 and 30 years old with stable Graves' hyperthyroidism. Some clones in this sample may be carry-over from other donors' samples. Input material: peripheral blood. The chain couples TRBV11-2 to TRBJ2-5; 8 bases fit TRBD2. Here the CDR3 reads CASSLEISGAFQETQYF. CDR3 in DNA: TGTGCCAGCAGCTTAGAGATTAGCGGGGCATTCCAAGAGACCCAGTACTTC.